The 23 T cell receptor beta chains reported below all come from one sample, sequenced in a study of blood T cell repertoires in COVID-19. The assay was immunoSEQ multiplex PCR, and TCRdb's table has in-frame clones only and misses some. This sample has approximately 100,000 clones, with 70% to 85% found just once. Sequenced: peripheral blood. The origin of the receptors is a woman aged 80 or over with active or convalescent COVID-19.

This chain connects TRBV7-9 to TRBJ1-1; D ambiguous. The CDR3 runs 15 residues. V was pared by 5 bases and J by 1 base, with 14 bases between. The germline CDR1 and CDR2 sequences are SEHNR and FQNEAQ (reference sequence). The CDR3 loop is CASSQALGGNTEAFF. CDR3 DNA sequence: TGTGCCAGCAGCCAAGCCTTAGGAGGGAACACTGAAGCTTTCTTT.

This chain joins TRBV7-9 and TRBJ2-1, with 9 bases identical to TRBD2. Germline V gene sequence: CDR1 SEHNR, CDR2 FQNEAQ (reference sequence). There are 14 residues in the CDR3. V dropped 7 bases and J dropped 4; count of bases not matched to a gene: 5. The CDR3 DNA follows: TGTGCCAGCACAGGACTAGCGCTATACAATGAGCAGTTCTTC. It codes for CASTGLALYNEQFF.

The V gene is TRBV5-1, the J gene TRBJ2-1, with D unclear. Per the germline V gene, CDR1 is SGHRS and CDR2 is YFSETQ. Trimming cost V 0 bases and J 3 bases, with 7 bases left between them. The CDR3 sequence is 14 residues long. The CDR3 sequence is CASSLDRIYNEQFF. The CDR3, as DNA: TGCGCCAGCAGCTTGGACAGAATCTACAATGAGCAGTTCTTC.

The rearrangement joins TRBV4-1 to TRBJ2-5; D perhaps matches TRBD1 (5 bases). This CDR3 has 15 residues. Germline assignment: CDR1 MGHRA and CDR2 YSYEKL. Trimming pared 2 bases from V and 2 bases from J, leaving 12 bases between. CDR3 in amino acids: CASSQNPRAQETQYF. CDR3 nucleotide sequence: TGCGCCAGCAGCCAAAATCCCAGGGCTCAAGAGACCCAGTACTTC.

The genes are TRBV5-4 and TRBJ2-1; 9 bases are shared with TRBD1. The CDR3 extends over 16 amino acids. Trimming removed 1 base from V and 1 base from J; junction bases left unmatched: 3. CDR1 and CDR2 from the germline V gene are SGHNT and YYREEE (reference sequence). The CDR3 DNA reads TGTGCCAGCAGCTTGCCAGGACAGGGGTCCTACAATGAGCAGTTCTTC. Its translation: CASSLPGQGSYNEQFF.

V gene TRBV6-5 combines with J gene TRBJ2-1, with TRBD1 identical over 7 bases. Germline CDR1 and CDR2: MNHEY and SVGAGI. Trimming removed 5 bases from V and 12 bases from J; junction bases left unmatched: 10. The CDR3 is 13 amino acids. Written as DNA, the CDR3 is TGTGCCAGCAGTCCCGGGACAGAGGCTTCGCAGTTCTTC. Protein: CASSPGTEASQFF.

In this sample, this clone turned up once. This rearrangement joins TRBV7-3 to TRBJ2-1; 9 positions agree with TRBD2. Per the germline V gene, CDR1 is SGHTA and CDR2 is FQGTGA. V shed 3 bases, J shed 8 bases, and the junction held 5 bases outside the gene matches. The CDR3 is made up of 14 amino acids. CDR3 nucleotides: TGTGCCAGCAGCTTTAGCGGGAGTGGAGATGAGCAGTTCTTC. Its protein product is CASSFSGSGDEQFF.

Points on this clone: Distinct nucleotide sequences in the sample also encode this CDR3. The CDR3 DNA is TGTGCCAGCAGCTCCAGGGGAAACACTGAAGCTTTCTTT. Its protein product is CASSSRGNTEAFF. This chain joins TRBV7-3 and TRBJ1-1; D perhaps matches TRBD1 (6 bases). V was cut by 4 bases and J by 2 bases, with 8 bases left in between. The length of the CDR3 is 13 residues. Germline V gene lookup returns CDR1 SGHTA and CDR2 FQGTGA.

V usage is TRBV9 and J usage is TRBJ2-1; 7 bases map to TRBD1. The ends lost 7 bases at V and 6 bases at J; junction bases unmatched: 7. Germline values: CDR1 SGDLS, CDR2 YYNGEE. This CDR3 spans 13 amino acids. The CDR3 nucleotides are TGTGCCAGCGGGACAGTTTTCGTCAATGAGCAGTTCTTC. This codes for CASGTVFVNEQFF.

This clone showed up just once. The chain employs TRBV7-8 and TRBJ2-7, with D tentatively TRBD1 (6 bases). The CDR3 loop spans 13 amino acids. V was clipped by 8 bases and J by 6 bases, with 17 bases between them. The germline CDR1 and CDR2 sequences are SGHVS and FQNEAQ. CDR3 nucleotide sequence: TGTGCCAGCGGTGGAGCAGGGGTCAGCGAGCAGTACTTC. It translates to CASGGAGVSEQYF.

This clone was counted only a few times. V gene TRBV7-3 combines with J gene TRBJ2-4, with D possibly being TRBD1 (6 bases). Deletions cut 4 bases from V and 9 bases from J, with 13 bases between. This CDR3 is 13 amino acids long. Germline values: CDR1 SGHTA, CDR2 FQGTGA. The CDR3 region is CASSWDKSGIQYF. CDR3 sequence (DNA): TGTGCCAGCAGCTGGGACAAATCGGGCATTCAGTACTTC.

The CDR3 DNA reads TGTGCCAGCTCACCAACACCCCCCGCTTGGGGGCGCGTTAAGGACACTGAAGCTTTCTTT. Its protein product is CASSPTPPAWGRVKDTEAFF. V usage is TRBV18 and J usage is TRBJ1-1; the D gene is possibly TRBD1 (6 bases). The CDR3 length is 20 residues. The V end was cut by 2 bases, the J end by 3 bases, with 28 bases between. Germline CDR1 is KGHSH and CDR2 is LQKENI.

V and J are TRBV30 and TRBJ2-3; D perhaps matches TRBD2 (6 bases). In germline, CDR1 is GTSNPN, CDR2 SVGIG (reference sequence). The V and J ends lost 6 bases and 0 bases respectively, with 22 bases between them. The CDR3 consists of 17 residues. The CDR3 is CACLPGSGLPSTDTQYF. In DNA, the CDR3 is TGTGCCTGCCTCCCCGGGAGCGGTTTACCTAGCACAGATACGCAGTATTTT.

This sequence joins TRBV28 and TRBJ1-5; 7 nucleotides align to TRBD1. CDR3 length: 13 amino acids. Per the germline V gene, CDR1 is MDHEN and CDR2 is SYDVKM. V shed 6 bases, J shed 6 bases, and the junction held 5 bases outside the gene matches. As DNA, the CDR3 is TGTGCCAGCAGAGACAGGGCCGGTCAGCCCCAGCATTTT. Encoded protein: CASRDRAGQPQHF.

The DNA for the CDR3 is TGCGCCAGCAGCACCCAGGGAGGGGTGGGGACTGAAGCTTTCTTT. Translating gives CASSTQGGVGTEAFF. This sequence joins TRBV5-1 and TRBJ1-1; TRBD1 is a possible D gene (5 bases). V lost 4 bases and J lost 5, with 18 bases in between. Germline lookup yields CDR1 SGHRS and CDR2 YFSETQ. The CDR3 sequence is 15 residues long. The full variable domain, completed using reference TRBV5-1 and TRBJ1-1, is KAGVTQTPRYLIKTRGQQVTLSCSPISGHRSVSWYQQTPGQGLQFLFEYFSETQRNKGNFPGRFSGRQFSNSRSEMNVSTLELGDSALYLCASSTQGGVGTEAFFGQGTRLTVV.

This sequence joins TRBV6-2 or TRBV6-3 and TRBJ1-2; D is uncertain. V was trimmed by 0 bases and J by 1 base, leaving 15 bases between them. The CDR3 has 17 residues. CDR1 is MNHEY, CDR2 SVGEGT, per germline. Here the CDR3 reads CASSYSARKQINYGYTF. The CDR3 DNA reads as TGTGCCAGCAGTTACTCGGCCAGGAAGCAAATTAACTATGGCTACACCTTC.

The chain has TRBV3-1 (or the pseudogene TRBV3-2) and TRBJ2-1; no reliable D call. CDR1 LGHDT and CDR2 YNNKEL come from the germline V gene (reference sequence). Trimming took off 0 bases at V and 0 bases at J, with 3 bases between the two ends. CDR3 size: 14 residues. CDR3 loop: CASSQDLSYNEQFF. CDR3 nucleotide sequence: TGTGCCAGCAGCCAAGATCTCTCCTACAATGAGCAGTTCTTC.

The chain uses TRBV28 and TRBJ2-3, with D perhaps TRBD1 (5 bases). Germline-derived CDR1 and CDR2 are MDHEN and SYDVKM. The CDR3 has 13 amino acids. Trimming removed 9 bases at V and 0 bases at J, with 10 bases between. CDR3 amino acids: CASAQGSTDTQYF. The CDR3, as DNA: TGTGCCAGTGCCCAGGGCAGCACAGATACGCAGTATTTT.

The chain has TRBV19 and TRBJ2-1, with TRBD2 matching over 13 bases. The CDR3 contains 16 residues. From germline, CDR1 is LNHDA and CDR2 SQIVND (reference sequence). J gave up 10 bases and V 0 bases, and 6 bases lay outside the gene matches. The CDR3: CASSIDTSGRVGEQFF. The CDR3 DNA reads TGTGCCAGTAGTATAGATACTAGCGGGAGGGTGGGGGAGCAGTTCTTC.

The chain combines TRBV2 with TRBJ2-5; D gene uncertain. Between the trimmed V and J ends, which lost 3 bases and 7 bases, there was a span of 15 bases. The CDR3 sequence is 14 residues long. Germline V gives CDR1 SNHLY, CDR2 FYNNEI. DNA of the CDR3: TGTGCCAGCAGTGATGGCAGGCGAAAAGGGACCCAGTACTTC. Amino acids: CASSDGRRKGTQYF.

This chain links TRBV14 with TRBJ2-4, with a weak D call TRBD1 (6 bases). The CDR3 extends over 15 amino acids. The germline CDR1 and CDR2 sequences are SGHDN and FVKESK. The V end lost 4 bases, the J end lost 2 bases, and 12 bases lay between the germline ends. Here the CDR3 reads CASSPQGGSKNIQYF. CDR3 bases: TGTGCCAGCAGCCCTCAAGGGGGATCCAAAAACATTCAGTACTTC.

This chain uses TRBV4-2 with TRBJ2-5; a weak D match, TRBD1 (7 bases). There are 13 residues in the CDR3. The germline V gene has CDR1 LGHNA and CDR2 YNFKEQ. Trimming took off 1 base at V and 9 bases at J, with 12 bases between the two ends. The CDR3: CASSQGQGGPQYF. The CDR3 region has the DNA TGTGCCAGCAGCCAAGGACAGGGAGGTCCCCAGTACTTC.

The genes are TRBV18 and TRBJ2-2, with D possibly matching TRBD1 (6 bases). Germline values: CDR1 KGHSH, CDR2 LQKENI. The CDR3 contains 16 residues. The V end lost 3 bases, the J end lost 0 bases, and 11 bases lay between the germline ends. The CDR3 loop reads CASSPHGGANTGELFF. CDR3 nucleotide sequence: TGTGCCAGCTCACCCCATGGGGGCGCGAACACCGGGGAGCTGTTTTTT.